A selection of T cell receptor beta chains follows, all from one sample in a study of shared clonotypes between healthy human individuals. Clones were read by immunoSEQ multiplex PCR, and TCRdb kept only the in-frame ones, dropping some. The table shows some 1.5 million clones, with 98% occurring only once. The specimen sequenced was naive CD4+ T cells sorted from blood. Receptor source: a man aged 30-40 years in good health. CDR3s include the opening cysteine and the closing phenylalanine or tryptophan.

j_call v_call cdr3_aa
TRBJ2-7 TRBV5-1 CASSLVSGPAPNEQYF
TRBJ2-7 TRBV2 CASSHSVGFYEQYF
TRBJ2-1 TRBV28 CASSPERGLHNEQFF
TRBJ2-7 TRBV5-4 CASSGPDRPYEQYF
TRBJ2-3 TRBV7-2 CASSPLAGLTDTQYF
TRBJ2-3 TRBV19 CASSPQRGTQYF
TRBJ1-5 TRBV10-1 CASSGGGLHQPQHF
TRBJ2-2 TRBV5-1 CASSLATSGNTGELFF
TRBJ2-3 TRBV5-1 CASSLAGLAGGTADTQYF
TRBJ2-3 TRBV21-1 CASSKMVVRLVLDTQYF
TRBJ2-7 TRBV10-3 CAISIIDSSYEQYF
TRBJ1-2 TRBV19 CASSIPGYGYTF
TRBJ2-4 TRBV30 CAWSPGGAEGGIQYF